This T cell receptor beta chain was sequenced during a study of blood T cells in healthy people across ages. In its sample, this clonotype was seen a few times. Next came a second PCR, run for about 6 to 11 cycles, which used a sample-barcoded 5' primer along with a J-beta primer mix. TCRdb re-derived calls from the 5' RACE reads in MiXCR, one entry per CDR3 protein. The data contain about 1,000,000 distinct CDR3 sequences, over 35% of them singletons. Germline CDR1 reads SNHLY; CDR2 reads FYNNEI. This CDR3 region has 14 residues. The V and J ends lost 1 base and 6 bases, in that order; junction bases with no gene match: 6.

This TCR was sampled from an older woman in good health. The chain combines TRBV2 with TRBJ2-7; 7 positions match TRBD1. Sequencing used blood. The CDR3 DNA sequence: TGTGCCAGCAGTGAAGGTCAGGGGGTCTCCGAGCAGTACTTC. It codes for CASSEGQGVSEQYF.